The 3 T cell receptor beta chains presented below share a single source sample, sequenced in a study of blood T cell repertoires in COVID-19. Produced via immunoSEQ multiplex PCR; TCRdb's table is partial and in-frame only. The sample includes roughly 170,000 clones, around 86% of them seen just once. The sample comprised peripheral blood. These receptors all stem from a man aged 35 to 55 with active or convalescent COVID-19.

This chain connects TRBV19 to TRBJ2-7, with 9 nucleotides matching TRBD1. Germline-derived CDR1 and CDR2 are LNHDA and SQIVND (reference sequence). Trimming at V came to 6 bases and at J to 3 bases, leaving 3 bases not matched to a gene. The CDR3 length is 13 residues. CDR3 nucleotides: TGTGCCAGTAGGGGACAGGGAGGCTACGAGCAGTACTTC. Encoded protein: CASRGQGGYEQYF.

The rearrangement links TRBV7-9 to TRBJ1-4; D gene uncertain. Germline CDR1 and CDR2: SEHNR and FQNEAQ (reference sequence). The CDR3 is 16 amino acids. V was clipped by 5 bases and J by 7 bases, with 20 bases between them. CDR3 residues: CASSPLNGGGVEKLFF. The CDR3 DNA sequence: TGTGCCAGCAGCCCACTCAATGGTGGAGGCGTTGAAAAACTGTTTTTT.

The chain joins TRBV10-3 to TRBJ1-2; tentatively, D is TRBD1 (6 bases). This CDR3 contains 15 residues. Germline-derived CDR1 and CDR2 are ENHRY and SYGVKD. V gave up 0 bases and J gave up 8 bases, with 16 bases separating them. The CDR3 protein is CAISESSLGAKGYTF. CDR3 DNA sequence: TGTGCCATCAGTGAGTCGAGTCTGGGGGCGAAAGGCTACACCTTC.